The sequence of this TCR beta chain was determined in a study of blood T cell repertoires in COVID-19. Study in general: The samples span acute and convalescent COVID-19 from the United States, Italy and Spain. Sample material is recorded as cDNA or gDNA derived from T cells, B-cell-depleted T cells, or PBMCs.

Under the authors' procedure: From reference gene primer amplification, estimates of nucleated cell counts were derived. Assay used: immunoSEQ multiplex PCR; TCRdb lists only in-frame clones, some missing. V and J calls and clone size follow that table, whereas D and trimming were derived from the DNA. Here the sample spans some 56,000 clones, approximately 80% being singletons. The V gene's germline CDR1 is SGHNT and CDR2 YYREEE (reference sequence). The CDR3 spans 15 residues. The J segment lost 4 bases and the V segment lost 4 bases, leaving 7 bases of the junction unmatched. This chain uses TRBV5-4 with TRBJ1-4, with 7 bases matching TRBD1. This TCR came from a man between 60 and 75 years old with acute or convalescent COVID-19. Input material: peripheral blood. The CDR3 coding sequence is TGTGCCAGCAGCCCGAGGACAGGTTTTAATGAAAAACTGTTTTTT. Protein sequence: CASSPRTGFNEKLFF.